The rows below give T cell receptor beta chains drawn from one sample of a study of T cell responses to AZD1222 COVID-19 vaccine. Repertoires were generated with immunoSEQ multiplex PCR, while TCRdb's copy carries only in-frame clones and drops some. The table has 85,000 to 95,000 clones, about 90% seen once; the top ten hold 8.4%. The sequences come from peripheral blood, collected on day 0 of AZD1222 vaccination. The receptors stem from an adult in good health. The CDR3 runs from the conserved cysteine through the conserved F or W.

TRBV27	TRBJ1-5	CASSRGGPGGPQHF
TRBV7-2	TRBJ1-5	CASSLATVYQPQHF
TRBV7-3	TRBJ2-4	CASSFWGTSGGGAKNIQYF
TRBV19	TRBJ1-1	CASSIDLGGTETFF
TRBV6-5	TRBJ2-1	CASSYAGTGSYNEQFF
TRBV28	TRBJ2-2	CASSQTVGELFF
TRBV5-1	TRBJ1-5	CASSLGEGTQPQHF
TRBV2	TRBJ1-5	CASSEWVANQPQHF
TRBV27	TRBJ2-3	CASRDRGTDTQYF
TRBV7-2	TRBJ2-7	CASSFGASGGAYEQYF
TRBV7-2	TRBJ1-1	CASSLAWVNTEAFF
TRBV9	TRBJ2-1	CASSVDSGGAYNEQFF
TRBV14	TRBJ2-6	CASSQERGFWSGANVLTF
TRBV12-3/TRBV12-4	TRBJ1-6	CASSLGRSPLHF
TRBV6-5	TRBJ2-2	CASRYWTSGYTGELFF
TRBV4-2	TRBJ2-1	CASSQDWADSYNEQFF
TRBV6-5	TRBJ1-3	CASSYEQSNTIYF
TRBV27	TRBJ2-5	CASRILPGTGKETQYF
TRBV18	TRBJ1-4	CASSPMRDEKLFF
TRBV28	TRBJ1-1	CASRLPQGRTEAFF
TRBV19	TRBJ2-3	CASKSRGVTDTQYF
TRBV19	TRBJ2-5	CASSITAGPQETQYF
TRBV12-3/TRBV12-4	TRBJ1-2	CASSLASTYGYTF
TRBV24-1	TRBJ1-4	CATSDSPGEKLFF
TRBV6-1	TRBJ1-1	CASSASGGPTNTEAFF
TRBV12-3/TRBV12-4	TRBJ1-1	CASSFTGWTEAFF
TRBV5-1	TRBJ2-7	CASSLGSREWTGGISEQYF
TRBV18	TRBJ1-2	CASSRTENYGYTF
TRBV11-2	TRBJ1-1	CASSSRQALEAFF
TRBV4-1	TRBJ1-2	CASSQAPGTVAGYTF
TRBV5-1	TRBJ1-1	CASSLETWANTEAFF
TRBV3-1/TRBV3-2	TRBJ2-1	CASSQQAGGYNEQFF